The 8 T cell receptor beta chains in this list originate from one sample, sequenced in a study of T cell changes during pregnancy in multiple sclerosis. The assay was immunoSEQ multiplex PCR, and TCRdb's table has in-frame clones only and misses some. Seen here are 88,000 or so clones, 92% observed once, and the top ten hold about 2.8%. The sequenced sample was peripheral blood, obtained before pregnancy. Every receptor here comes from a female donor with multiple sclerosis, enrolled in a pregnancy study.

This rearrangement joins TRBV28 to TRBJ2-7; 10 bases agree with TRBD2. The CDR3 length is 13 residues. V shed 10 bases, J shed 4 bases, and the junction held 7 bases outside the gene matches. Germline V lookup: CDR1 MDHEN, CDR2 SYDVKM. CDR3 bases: TGTGCCACCGCACCTAGCGGGAGTTACGAGCAGTACTTC. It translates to CATAPSGSYEQYF.

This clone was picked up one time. CDR3 nucleotide sequence: TGTGCCAGCAGTCACAACAGGTTTCCCTCCGGCAATGAGCAGTTCTTC. Translating it yields CASSHNRFPSGNEQFF. This chain links TRBV6-7 with TRBJ2-1, with D maybe TRBD1 (5 bases). TRBV6-7 is given ORF status, its function remaining uncertain. The CDR3 totals 16 residues. The V end was cut by 5 bases, the J end by 6 bases, with 20 bases between.

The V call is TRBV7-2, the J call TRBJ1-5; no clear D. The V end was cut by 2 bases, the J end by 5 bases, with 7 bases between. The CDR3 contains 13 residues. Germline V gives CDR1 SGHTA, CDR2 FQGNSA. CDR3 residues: CASSLWADQPQHF. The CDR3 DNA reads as TGTGCCAGCAGCTTATGGGCCGATCAGCCCCAGCATTTT.

CDR3 loop: CASSPSAEYEQYF. CDR3 DNA sequence: TGTGCCAGCAGCCCTTCGGCGGAGTACGAGCAGTACTTC. The V and J genes are TRBV7-9 and TRBJ2-7; the D is unclear. This CDR3 spans 13 amino acids. V was clipped by 5 bases and J by 4 bases, with 12 bases between them. Germline V gene data show CDR1 as SEHNR and CDR2 as FQNEAQ (reference sequence).

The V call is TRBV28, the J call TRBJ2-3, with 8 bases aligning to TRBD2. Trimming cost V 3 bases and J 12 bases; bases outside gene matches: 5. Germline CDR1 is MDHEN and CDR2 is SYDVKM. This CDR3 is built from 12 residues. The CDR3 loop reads CASSLRGTSQYF. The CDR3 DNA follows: TGTGCCAGCAGTTTGCGTGGGACTAGTCAGTATTTT.

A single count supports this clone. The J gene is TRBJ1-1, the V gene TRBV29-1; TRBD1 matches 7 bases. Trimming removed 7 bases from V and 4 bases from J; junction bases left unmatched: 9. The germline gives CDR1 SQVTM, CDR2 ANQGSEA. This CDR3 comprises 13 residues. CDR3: CSGDRASGTEAFF. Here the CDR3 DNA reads TGCAGCGGCGACAGGGCCTCGGGCACTGAAGCTTTCTTT.

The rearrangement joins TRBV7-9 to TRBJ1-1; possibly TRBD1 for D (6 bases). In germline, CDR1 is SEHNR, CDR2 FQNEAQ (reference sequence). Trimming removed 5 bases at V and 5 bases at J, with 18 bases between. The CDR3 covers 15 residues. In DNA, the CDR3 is TGTGCCAGCAGCCGACTGGGGGGGGGCGCTACTGAAGCTTTCTTT. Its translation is CASSRLGGGATEAFF.

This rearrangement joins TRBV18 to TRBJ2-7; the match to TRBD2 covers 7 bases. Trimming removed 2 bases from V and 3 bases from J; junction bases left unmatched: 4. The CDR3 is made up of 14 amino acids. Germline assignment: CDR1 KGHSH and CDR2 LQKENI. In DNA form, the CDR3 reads TGTGCCAGCTCACCAACGACTAGCTTCTACGAGCAGTACTTC. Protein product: CASSPTTSFYEQYF.